This passage covers 24 T cell receptor beta chains from one sample sequenced in a study of T cell clones after liver transplantation. The protocol was immunoSEQ multiplex PCR, while the TCRdb copy is restricted to in-frame clones and leaves out a portion. The sample holds tens of thousands of clones, over 70% seen once. The material was CD4+ T cells from blood, obtained before liver transplant. These receptors all stem from a human donor who received a liver transplant.

CDR3 sequence reads: CASNSGTVYNEQFF. DNA for the CDR3: TGTGCCAGCAATTCTGGGACAGTCTACAATGAGCAGTTCTTC. This sequence joins TRBV6-6 and TRBJ2-1; TRBD1 aligns across 7 bases. The CDR3 consists of 14 residues. CDR1 and CDR2 (germline): MNHNY, SVGAGI (reference sequence). J gave up 3 bases and V 7 bases, and 6 bases lay outside the gene matches.

The chain couples TRBV6-5 to TRBJ1-1; 10 nucleotides align to TRBD1. The CDR3 length is 16 residues. CDR1 and CDR2 (germline): MNHEY, SVGAGI. Unmatched junction bases numbered 11, after V lost 0 bases and J lost 10 bases. The CDR3 reads CASSYSGQGSGVIAFF. CDR3 sequence (DNA): TGTGCCAGCAGTTACTCGGGACAGGGGTCAGGGGTGATAGCTTTCTTT.

The CDR3 region is CSVEGYRTGTDTQYF. For the CDR3, the DNA is TGCAGCGTTGAAGGATACAGGACGGGCACAGATACGCAGTATTTT. The chain uses TRBV29-1 and TRBJ2-3, with a weak D call TRBD1 (5 bases). Germline V gives CDR1 SQVTM, CDR2 ANQGSEA. V dropped 1 base and J dropped 1 base, with 12 bases sitting between them. The CDR3 length is 15 residues.

This clone occurred a few times. This chain joins TRBV28 and TRBJ1-5; weak D call: TRBD1 (5 bases). CDR3 length: 13 amino acids. Per germline, CDR1 MDHEN and CDR2 SYDVKM. Trimming pared 7 bases from V and 7 bases from J, leaving 14 bases between. CDR3 nucleotides: TGTGCCAGCACCCAACAGGTGGGCCAGCCCCAGCATTTT. It encodes CASTQQVGQPQHF.

This clone was seen only a few times. V and J are TRBV19 and TRBJ2-3; the D is unclear. There are 15 residues in the CDR3. Per the germline V gene, CDR1 is LNHDA and CDR2 is SQIVND (reference sequence). Trimming removed 4 bases from V and 4 bases from J, with 15 bases in between. CDR3 residues: CASSTFSGGPDTQYF. Here the CDR3 DNA reads TGTGCCAGTAGTACGTTTTCAGGTGGCCCAGATACGCAGTATTTT.

The chain combines TRBV5-6 with TRBJ1-5; 12 bases fit TRBD1. The CDR3 runs 18 residues. Unmatched junction bases numbered 10, after V lost 4 bases and J lost 2 bases. Germline V gene data show CDR1 as SGHDT and CDR2 as YYEEEE. The CDR3 sequence is CASSPGTGGAWGNQPQHF. DNA for the CDR3: TGTGCCAGCAGCCCCGGGACAGGGGGCGCTTGGGGCAATCAGCCCCAGCATTTT.

CDR3 residues: CASSPAQGAETQYF. CDR3 nucleotides: TGCGCCAGCAGCCCGGCACAGGGGGCAGAGACCCAGTACTTC. J is TRBJ2-5 and V is TRBV4-1; 9 bases line up with TRBD1. Trimming at V came to 4 bases and at J to 4 bases, leaving 4 bases not matched to a gene. The CDR3 is made up of 14 amino acids. Germline V gives CDR1 MGHRA, CDR2 YSYEKL.

The genes are TRBV28 and TRBJ1-1; TRBD1 is a possible D gene (5 bases). Trimming pared 4 bases from V and 8 bases from J, leaving 14 bases between. The length of the CDR3 is 13 residues. Germline CDR1 MDHEN, CDR2 SYDVKM. In DNA form, the CDR3 reads TGTGCCAGCAGTTATGCGGGGGGGAACGAAGCTTTCTTT. This translates into CASSYAGGNEAFF. Full variable domain (remainder filled in from reference TRBV28 and TRBJ1-1): DVKVTQSSRYLVKRTGEKVFLECVQDMDHENMFWYRQDPGLGLRLIYFSYDVKMKEKGDIPEGYSVSREKKERFSLILESASTNQTSMYLCASSYAGGNEAFFGQGTRLTVV.

The V call is TRBV28, the J call TRBJ2-7; 7 bases match TRBD2. Germline V gene data show CDR1 as MDHEN and CDR2 as SYDVKM. After removal of 4 bases from V and 0 bases from J, the junction contained 6 bases not matched to a gene. The CDR3 runs to 15 residues. CDR3 sequence: CASSSPSGTSYEQYF. CDR3 bases: TGTGCCAGCAGTTCCCCTAGCGGCACCTCCTACGAGCAGTACTTC.

This clone has more than one count but fewer than ten. The chain employs TRBV5-5 and TRBJ1-2; TRBD1 agrees at 8 bases. Trimming took 3 bases from V and 7 from J; bases not matched to a gene: 11. From germline, CDR1 is SGHKS and CDR2 YYEKEE (reference sequence). This CDR3 has 15 amino acids. The chain's CDR3 is CASSSLGQGPLGYTF. In DNA form, the CDR3 reads TGTGCCAGCAGCTCGCTTGGACAGGGACCCCTTGGCTACACCTTC.

The chain recombines TRBV4-1 with TRBJ2-3; 9 nucleotides agree with TRBD2. Trimming took 4 bases from V and 0 from J; bases not matched to a gene: 8. CDR1 is MGHRA, CDR2 YSYEKL, per germline. The CDR3 is 17 amino acids. Here the CDR3 reads CASSLILAGTSTDTQYF. Here the CDR3 DNA reads TGCGCCAGCAGCCTTATCCTAGCGGGGACTAGCACAGATACGCAGTATTTT.

V and J are TRBV28 and TRBJ1-6; D is ambiguous. Looked up from germline, CDR1 is MDHEN and CDR2 is SYDVKM. Between the trimmed V and J ends, which lost 8 bases and 7 bases, there was a span of 6 bases. This CDR3 region has 11 residues. CDR3 in amino acids: CASSVNSPLHF. The CDR3 nucleotides read TGTGCCAGCTCCGTCAATTCACCCCTCCACTTT.

The chain combines TRBV7-2 with TRBJ1-2, with D perhaps TRBD1 (6 bases). With 2 bases removed from V and 2 bases from J, the gap between germline ends came to 6 bases. The CDR3 covers 13 residues. Germline-derived CDR1 and CDR2 are SGHTA and FQGNSA. CDR3 sequence (DNA): TGTGCCAGCAGCTTAAGGGGGAACTATGGCTACACCTTC. This codes for CASSLRGNYGYTF.

The gene calls are TRBV11-2 and TRBJ1-3; 9 bases match TRBD1. This CDR3 is 18 amino acids long. The V segment lost 2 bases and the J segment 4 bases; nucleotides outside the gene matches: 12. Germline-derived CDR1 and CDR2 are SGHAT and FQNNGV. DNA for the CDR3: TGTGCCAGCAGCTTAACCCTCCCGGGACAGGGCTGGGGAAACACCATATATTTT. Its protein is CASSLTLPGQGWGNTIYF.

The sample holds one count of this clone. The V gene is TRBV7-8, the J gene TRBJ2-3, with D possibly matching TRBD1 (6 bases). Trimming took off 5 bases at V and 6 bases at J, with 15 bases between the two ends. CDR3 size: 14 residues. Germline CDR1 and CDR2: SGHVS and FQNEAQ. The CDR3 DNA reads as TGTGCCAGCAGCCCCGTTGGGGGCGGGGATACGCAGTATTTT. Residues: CASSPVGGGDTQYF.

The rearrangement uses TRBV7-9 and TRBJ1-6; perhaps TRBD1 as D (6 bases). Germline CDR1 is SEHNR and CDR2 is FQNEAQ (reference sequence). The CDR3 is 17 amino acids. The ends were cut back, 0 bases at V and 5 bases at J, with 14 bases in the middle. CDR3 nucleotides: TGTGCCAGCAGCTTAGCTAGGGAAGGACAGAATAATTCACCCCTCCACTTT. Translation gives CASSLAREGQNNSPLHF.

The V call is TRBV5-4, the J call TRBJ1-1; possible D gene TRBD1, 5 bases. The ends were cut back, 0 bases at V and 6 bases at J, with 12 bases in the middle. CDR3 length: 14 amino acids. Germline loops: CDR1 SGHNT, CDR2 YYREEE (reference sequence). The CDR3 nucleotides are TGTGCCAGCAGCTTGGAAATAGGGGTTCCTGAAGCTTTCTTT. Protein: CASSLEIGVPEAFF.

This CDR3 reads CASSLWTTRGGVTGELFF. Written as DNA, the CDR3 is TGTGCCAGCAGCTTATGGACCACTCGGGGGGGCGTGACCGGGGAGCTGTTTTTT. The chain joins TRBV7-2 to TRBJ2-2; 8 nucleotides align to TRBD2. This CDR3 has 18 amino acids. The V gene end was trimmed by 2 bases and the J gene end by 5 bases; junction bases not matched to a gene: 13. Germline values: CDR1 SGHTA, CDR2 FQGNSA. Based on the CDR3 plus reference TRBV7-2 and TRBJ2-2, the full variable domain is GAGVSQSPSNKVTEKGKDVELRCDPISGHTALYWYRQSLGQGLEFLIYFQGNSAPDKSGLPSDRFSAERTGGSVSTLTIQRTQQEDSAVYLCASSLWTTRGGVTGELFFGEGSRLTVL.

The chain is built from TRBV7-9 and TRBJ2-5; 7 bases are shared with TRBD2. There are 12 residues in the CDR3. The germline CDR1 and CDR2 sequences are SEHNR and FQNEAQ (reference sequence). The ends lost 11 bases at V and 2 bases at J; junction bases unmatched: 5. The CDR3 protein is CAVGGGQETQYF. The DNA of the CDR3 is TGTGCCGTTGGGGGGGGGCAAGAGACCCAGTACTTC.

CDR3 amino acids: CASSGGTGRFNQPQHF. The CDR3 nucleotides are TGTGCCAGCAGCGGTGGGACAGGGCGATTCAATCAGCCCCAGCATTTT. This chain connects TRBV7-9 to TRBJ1-5; TRBD1 matches at 9 bases. The CDR3 consists of 16 residues. V was clipped by 5 bases and J by 3 bases; unmatched bases: 8. Germline V CDR1 and CDR2: SEHNR, FQNEAQ (reference sequence).

This chain connects TRBV5-4 to TRBJ1-1; 8 bases are a match to TRBD1. With V trimmed by 3 bases and J by 6 bases, 7 bases remained unmatched. CDR1 SGHNT and CDR2 YYREEE come from the germline V gene (reference sequence). The CDR3 is made up of 14 amino acids. CDR3 sequence reads: CASSSKETGAEAFF. The CDR3 nucleotides read TGTGCCAGCAGCTCGAAAGAGACAGGGGCTGAAGCTTTCTTT.

The CDR3 bases are TGTGCCAGCAGCTTCCCGGGAACCTACGAGCAGTACTTC. Its translation: CASSFPGTYEQYF. The V call is TRBV5-4, the J call TRBJ2-7; weak D call: TRBD2 (5 bases). Germline V CDR1 and CDR2: SGHNT, YYREEE (reference sequence). The CDR3 consists of 13 residues. V shed 2 bases and J shed 2 bases, with 8 bases lying between them.

The rearrangement links TRBV5-4 to TRBJ2-5; tentative D call: TRBD1 (5 bases). Trimming shortened V by 4 bases and J by 1 base, and 11 bases separated the two germline ends. Per the germline V gene, CDR1 is SGHNT and CDR2 is YYREEE (reference sequence). CDR3 length: 14 amino acids. The CDR3 nucleotides are TGTGCCAGCAGCCTCCTGACAGCCCAAGAGACCCAGTACTTC. This codes for CASSLLTAQETQYF.

The chain employs TRBV2 and TRBJ1-1; TRBD1 agrees at 8 bases. CDR1 is SNHLY, CDR2 FYNNEI, per germline. Unmatched junction bases numbered 11, after V lost 7 bases and J lost 1 base. There are 16 residues in the CDR3. The CDR3 loop is CASKDGRGTGNTEAFF. The CDR3 DNA reads TGTGCCAGCAAGGATGGGCGGGGGACAGGGAACACTGAAGCTTTCTTT.